These T cell receptor beta chains were read from a single sample in a study of regulatory T cells in long-lasting Graves disease. One entry per CDR3 protein, called by TCRdb with MiXCR from the multiplex PCR reads. The data show 350,000 to 500,000 distinct CDR3 sequences, around 20% seen once. The sample in question was peripheral blood mononuclear cells (PBMCs), obtained when the disease was refractory, from a patient treated with antithyroid drugs. These receptors were obtained from a female donor with Graves disease. Each CDR3 is given with its conserved first and last residue. D genes are given only for firm matches. Clone sizes are given selectively: once, few, many, or a class where the clone is expanded.

>-|TRBV7-8|-|TRBJ2-5
CAGSFRGQETQYF
TGTGCCGGCAGCTTCCGGGGACAAGAGACCCAGTACTTC
>-|TRBV29-1|-|TRBJ2-2
CSVEEGGLFF
TGCAGCGTTGAGGAGGGTGGGCTGTTTTTT
>-|TRBV12-3/TRBV12-4|-|TRBJ2-7
CASSSDTCEQYF
TGTGCCAGCAGTTCTGACACCTGCGAGCAGTACTTC
>-|TRBV6-5|many|TRBJ2-5
CASSYAAGEETQYF
TGTGCCAGCAGTTACGCAGCAGGGGAAGAGACCCAGTACTTC
>-|TRBV28|many|TRBJ1-3
CASSIGVTGNTIYF
TGTGCCAGCAGTATTGGGGTGACTGGAAACACCATATATTTT
>TRBD2|TRBV5-1|many|TRBJ2-5
CASSRRLAGEQETQYF
TGCGCCAGCAGCCGGAGACTAGCGGGAGAACAAGAGACCCAGTACTTC
>-|TRBV6-5|-|TRBJ2-4
CASSLGDLKNIQYF
TGTGCCAGCAGTTTAGGGGACCTCAAAAACATTCAGTACTTC
>-|TRBV3-1|-|TRBJ1-2
CASSQDSGHRGYTF
TGTGCCAGCAGCCAAGACAGCGGACATCGGGGCTACACCTTC
>TRBD1|TRBV19|-|TRBJ2-7
CASSTSGQRSYEQYF
TGTGCCAGTAGTACGTCGGGACAGAGATCGTACGAGCAGTACTTC
>TRBD2|TRBV3-1|many|TRBJ2-5
CASSSGLAGDLETQYF
TGTGCCAGCAGTTCTGGACTAGCGGGAGATTTGGAGACCCAGTACTTC
>-|TRBV28|many|TRBJ2-2
CASSSLSAGELFF
TGTGCCAGCAGTTCCCTCTCTGCCGGGGAGCTGTTTTTT
>-|TRBV15|-|TRBJ1-1
CATSREQMFKPEAFF
TGTGCCACCAGCAGAGAGCAGATGTTTAAACCTGAAGCTTTCTTT
>-|TRBV7-2|many|TRBJ2-5
CASSRRASGYETQYF
TGTGCCAGCAGCAGACGGGCCAGCGGGTACGAGACCCAGTACTTC
>TRBD2|TRBV12-3/TRBV12-4|-|TRBJ2-3
CASSPQSGSRTDTQYF
TGTGCCAGCAGTCCTCAGAGCGGGAGTAGAACAGATACGCAGTATTTT
>TRBD2|TRBV19|-|TRBJ2-1
CASSPTGGSSYNEQFF
TGTGCCAGTAGCCCAACGGGAGGTAGCTCCTACAATGAGCAGTTCTTC
>TRBD2|TRBV27|-|TRBJ2-2
CASSSPGGSDTGELFF
TGTGCCAGCAGCTCACCCGGGGGGTCGGACACCGGGGAGCTGTTTTTT
>TRBD1|TRBV27|many|TRBJ1-4
CASSLSGQSTNEKLFF
TGTGCCAGCAGTCTGTCGGGACAGTCAACTAATGAAAAACTGTTTTTT
>-|TRBV29-1|few|TRBJ2-7
CSVEDDRGGYEQYF
TGCAGCGTTGAAGATGATAGGGGTGGATACGAGCAGTACTTC
>-|TRBV2|many|TRBJ2-7
CASSLQGNVYEQYF
TGTGCCAGCAGTCTACAGGGAAACGTTTACGAGCAGTACTTC
>-|TRBV4-1|few|TRBJ1-2
CASSQDLSGGRGYTF
TGCGCCAGCAGCCAAGATCTTTCGGGGGGCCGAGGCTACACCTTC
>-|TRBV24-1|-|TRBJ2-5
CATSAPGTGETQYF
TGTGCCACCAGTGCACCAGGGACGGGGGAGACCCAGTACTTC
>TRBD1|TRBV7-9|few|TRBJ2-7
CASRIWDRDNYEQYF
TGTGCCAGCAGGATCTGGGACAGGGACAACTACGAGCAGTACTTC
>-|TRBV28|many|TRBJ1-1
CASNPEGGRRATEAFF
TGTGCCAGCAATCCAGAGGGGGGGCGCCGGGCCACTGAAGCTTTCTTT
>-|TRBV4-1|-|TRBJ2-5
CASSQESTGHGTQYF
TGCGCCAGCAGCCAAGAATCTACAGGGCACGGGACCCAGTACTTC
>-|TRBV4-1|-|TRBJ1-5
CASSQDSGVTVQPQHF
TGCGCCAGCAGCCAAGATAGTGGGGTGACAGTTCAGCCCCAGCATTTT
>-|TRBV24-1|few|TRBJ2-5
CATSDSGNRETQYF
TGTGCCACCAGTGATTCCGGGAACCGAGAGACCCAGTACTTC
>-|TRBV5-1|-|TRBJ2-7
CASSLEGGPSYEQYF
TGCGCCAGCAGCTTGGAGGGGGGCCCGTCCTACGAGCAGTACTTC
>-|TRBV28|many|TRBJ2-7
CASSLGHSYEQYF
TGTGCCAGCAGTCTGGGCCACTCCTACGAGCAGTACTTC